Below, 17 T cell receptor beta chains from the same sample are listed, as sequenced in a study of OX40 agonist ivuxolimab in advanced cancers. The repertoire was sequenced with immunoSEQ multiplex PCR; TCRdb's copy has only in-frame clones and lacks some. Of fewer than 75,000 clones in the sample, about 85% were seen once. The specimen comprised CD4+ or CD8+ T cells sorted from blood, sampled in a trial of the OX40 agonist ivuxolimab. These receptor sequences come from an adult with an advanced solid tumor such as melanoma, head and neck, liver or kidney cancer.

As DNA, the CDR3 is TGTGCCAGCACCCCCCAGGGAAGGGCCGGGGAGCTGTTTTTT. Amino acids: CASTPQGRAGELFF. The rearrangement uses TRBV5-5 and TRBJ2-2; D is perhaps TRBD1 (5 bases). Germline values: CDR1 SGHKS, CDR2 YYEKEE (reference sequence). The CDR3 is 14 amino acids. Trimming stripped 6 bases from V and 6 bases from J, with 15 bases between.

The V gene is TRBV6-5, the J gene TRBJ2-1, with D hard to call. Trimming left V 2 bases short and J 16 bases short, with 15 bases between. The CDR3 sequence is 12 residues long. Germline CDR1 MNHEY, CDR2 SVGAGI. CDR3 sequence: CASSYGKGPQFF. CDR3 nucleotides: TGTGCCAGCAGTTACGGGAAGGGCCCTCAATTCTTC.

This chain links TRBV28 with TRBJ2-7; D is ambiguous. The CDR3 is 11 amino acids. V was pared by 5 bases and J by 10 bases, with 12 bases between. CDR1 and CDR2 (germline): MDHEN, SYDVKM. In nucleotides, the CDR3 is TGTGCCAGCAGTGCCGGGCGTCTACAGTACTTC. Translating gives CASSAGRLQYF. Looking up the rest from reference TRBV28 and TRBJ2-7 gives the full variable domain: DVKVTQSSRYLVKRTGEKVFLECVQDMDHENMFWYRQDPGLGLRLIYFSYDVKMKEKGDIPEGYSVSREKKERFSLILESASTNQTSMYLCASSAGRLQYFGPGTRLTVT.

This clone was recorded only once. This chain connects TRBV7-9 to TRBJ1-4; tentative D call: TRBD1 (5 bases). The V end was cut by 5 bases, the J end by 4 bases, with 11 bases between. CDR1 and CDR2 from the germline V gene are SEHNR and FQNEAQ (reference sequence). This CDR3 region has 14 residues. The CDR3 DNA reads TGTGCCAGCAGCCCGGGGGGATATAATGAAAAACTGTTTTTT. It specifies CASSPGGYNEKLFF.

This clone came up a few times. The rearrangement uses TRBV30 and TRBJ1-5; D remains ambiguous. The germline V gene has CDR1 GTSNPN and CDR2 SVGIG (reference sequence). V lost 0 bases and J lost 5, with 8 bases in between. This CDR3 has 13 residues. The CDR3 reads CAWSVGSDQPQHF. CDR3 in DNA: TGTGCCTGGAGTGTAGGGTCGGATCAGCCCCAGCATTTT.

The genes are TRBV6-5 and TRBJ2-1; 9 nucleotides match TRBD2. Germline-derived CDR1 and CDR2 are MNHEY and SVGAGI. This CDR3 comprises 16 residues. J was trimmed by 0 bases and V by 2 bases; bases with no gene match: 2. The CDR3 reads CASSYQREVSYNEQFF. The CDR3, as DNA: TGTGCCAGCAGTTACCAGCGGGAGGTCTCCTACAATGAGCAGTTCTTC.

The chain is built from TRBV18 and TRBJ1-1, with D possibly TRBD1 on 5 matching bases. Per the germline V gene, CDR1 is KGHSH and CDR2 is LQKENI. Between the trimmed V and J ends, which lost 2 bases and 1 base, there was a span of 8 bases. CDR3 length equals 14 residues. CDR3 sequence (DNA): TGTGCCAGCTCACCAGGGGGATGGAACACTGAAGCTTTCTTT. It translates to CASSPGGWNTEAFF.

This clone appeared once. The chain recombines TRBV27 with TRBJ2-2; 14 bases fit TRBD2. Germline CDR1 is MNHEY and CDR2 is SMNVEV (reference sequence). The junction had 7 bases not matched to a gene; V was cut back by 3 bases and J by 7 bases. The CDR3 runs to 17 residues. The CDR3: CASSFGLAGGPGGELFF. In DNA form, the CDR3 reads TGTGCCAGCAGTTTCGGACTAGCGGGAGGACCAGGCGGGGAGCTGTTTTTT.

The chain recombines TRBV5-6 with TRBJ2-1; 9 bases line up with TRBD2. Per the germline V gene, CDR1 is SGHDT and CDR2 is YYEEEE. V lost 1 base, J lost 6 bases, and 11 bases stayed unmatched. The CDR3 covers 17 residues. Here the CDR3 reads CASSLQRLAAALNEQFF. For the CDR3, the DNA is TGTGCCAGCAGCTTGCAGAGACTAGCGGCCGCCCTCAATGAGCAGTTCTTC. The entire variable domain, with the rest obtained from reference TRBV5-6 and TRBJ2-1, is as follows: DAGVTQSPTHLIKTRGQQVTLRCSPKSGHDTVSWYQQALGQGPQFIFQYYEEEERQRGNFPDRFSGHQFPNYSSELNVNALLLGDSALYLCASSLQRLAAALNEQFFGPGTRLTVL.

The chain carries TRBV19 and TRBJ2-2; maybe TRBD1 (5 bases). This CDR3 contains 15 residues. In germline, CDR1 is LNHDA, CDR2 SQIVND (reference sequence). V dropped 1 base and J dropped 1 base, with 7 bases sitting between them. CDR3 residues: CASSIGGGNTGELFF. CDR3 nucleotides: TGTGCCAGTAGTATAGGGGGCGGGAACACCGGGGAGCTGTTTTTT.

This clone showed up just once. The rearrangement uses TRBV30 and TRBJ1-6; D may be TRBD1 (5 bases). This CDR3 region has 12 residues. The germline CDR1 and CDR2 sequences are GTSNPN and SVGIG (reference sequence). Trimming cost V 3 bases and J 10 bases, with 10 bases left between them. Here the CDR3 DNA reads TGTGCCTGGAGGGACTCAGGGTCACCCCTCCACTTT. Amino acid sequence: CAWRDSGSPLHF. The entire variable domain, with the rest obtained from reference TRBV30 and TRBJ1-6, is as follows: SQTIHQWPATLVQPVGSPLSLECTVEGTSNPNLYWYRQAAGRGLQLLFYSVGIGQISSEVPQNLSASRPQDRQFILSSKKLLLSDSGFYLCAWRDSGSPLHFGNGTRLTVT.

Only one count was recorded for this clone. The chain uses TRBV19 and TRBJ1-5, with 9 bases matching TRBD1. Per the germline V gene, CDR1 is LNHDA and CDR2 is SQIVND (reference sequence). This CDR3 has 15 residues. V shed 5 bases and J 7 bases; nucleotides not matched to a gene: 9. This CDR3 reads CASSFITGGGQPQHF. In nucleotides, the CDR3 is TGTGCCAGTAGTTTCATAACAGGGGGCGGGCAGCCCCAGCATTTT.

The genes are TRBV18 and TRBJ2-5; TRBD1 aligns across 7 bases. The J call may be wrong; the DNA end is better matched by TRBJ2-7. CDR3 length: 15 amino acids. CDR1 is KGHSH and CDR2 is LQKENI in the germline V gene. The CDR3 region is CASSPPEGGNHEQYF. CDR3 nucleotide sequence: TGTGCCAGCTCACCACCCGAAGGGGGCAACCACGAGCAGTACTTC.

J is TRBJ2-3 and V is TRBV18; perhaps TRBD2 as D (5 bases). Trimming removed 2 bases from V and 1 base from J, with 13 bases in between. There are 16 residues in the CDR3. Germline CDR1 is KGHSH and CDR2 is LQKENI. The CDR3, as DNA: TGTGCCAGCTCACCATTGGCTGGGAGTGGCACAGATACGCAGTATTTT. Amino acid sequence: CASSPLAGSGTDTQYF.

V and J are TRBV5-8 and TRBJ2-5; a weak D match, TRBD1 (5 bases). The germline gives CDR1 SGHTS, CDR2 YDEGEE. The ends were cut back, 0 bases at V and 9 bases at J, with 12 bases in the middle. The CDR3 contains 13 residues. The CDR3 region has the DNA TGTGCCAGCAGCTTGGGCAGGGAAGGGGCCCAGTACTTC. The encoded protein is CASSLGREGAQYF. Drawing the rest from reference TRBV5-8 and TRBJ2-5, the complete variable domain is EAGVTQSPTHLIKTRGQQATLRCSPISGHTSVYWYQQALGLGLQFLLWYDEGEERNRGNFPPRFSGRQFPNYSSELNVNALELEDSALYLCASSLGREGAQYFGPGTRLLVL.

The J gene is TRBJ2-7, the V gene TRBV5-5, with TRBD1 identical over 10 bases. J gave up 5 bases and V 2 bases, and 13 bases lay outside the gene matches. From germline, CDR1 is SGHKS and CDR2 YYEKEE (reference sequence). This CDR3 is 17 amino acids long. The CDR3 sequence: CASSLAGTGAALHEQYF. The CDR3 coding sequence is TGTGCCAGCAGCTTAGCCGGGACAGGGGCCGCGCTCCACGAGCAGTACTTC.

The chain has TRBV27 and TRBJ2-1; 10 nucleotides align to TRBD2. CDR3 length: 15 residues. V lost 2 bases, J lost 5 bases, and 3 bases stayed unmatched. The V gene's germline CDR1 is MNHEY and CDR2 SMNVEV (reference sequence). The CDR3 loop is CASSLVGTSDNEQFF. Written as DNA, the CDR3 is TGTGCCAGCAGTTTAGTTGGGACTAGCGACAATGAGCAGTTCTTC.